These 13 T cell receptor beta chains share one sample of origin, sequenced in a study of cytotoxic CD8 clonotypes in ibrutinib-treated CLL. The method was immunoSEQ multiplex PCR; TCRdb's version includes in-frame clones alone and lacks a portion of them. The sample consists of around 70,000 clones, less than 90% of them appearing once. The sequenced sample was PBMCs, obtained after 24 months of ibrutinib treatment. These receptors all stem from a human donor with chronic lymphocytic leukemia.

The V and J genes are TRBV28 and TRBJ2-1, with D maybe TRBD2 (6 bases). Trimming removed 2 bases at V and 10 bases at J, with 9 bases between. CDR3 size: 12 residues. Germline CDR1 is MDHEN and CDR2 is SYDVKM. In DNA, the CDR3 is TGTGCCAGCAGTTTACCTCTAGCGGAGCAGTTCTTC. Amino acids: CASSLPLAEQFF.

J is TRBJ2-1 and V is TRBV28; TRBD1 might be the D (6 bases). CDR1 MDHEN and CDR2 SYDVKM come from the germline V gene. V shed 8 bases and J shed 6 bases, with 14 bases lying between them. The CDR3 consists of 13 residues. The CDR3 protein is CASLSRGFNEQFF. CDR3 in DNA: TGTGCCAGCCTAAGCAGGGGCTTCAATGAGCAGTTCTTC. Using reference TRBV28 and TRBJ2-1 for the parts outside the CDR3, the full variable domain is DVKVTQSSRYLVKRTGEKVFLECVQDMDHENMFWYRQDPGLGLRLIYFSYDVKMKEKGDIPEGYSVSREKKERFSLILESASTNQTSMYLCASLSRGFNEQFFGPGTRLTVL.

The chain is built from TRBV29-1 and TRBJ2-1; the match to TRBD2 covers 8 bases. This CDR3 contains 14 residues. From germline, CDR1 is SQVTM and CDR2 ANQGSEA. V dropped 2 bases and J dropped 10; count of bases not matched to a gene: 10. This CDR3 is CSVELWREVEEQFF. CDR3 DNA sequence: TGCAGCGTTGAACTCTGGCGGGAGGTTGAGGAGCAGTTCTTC.

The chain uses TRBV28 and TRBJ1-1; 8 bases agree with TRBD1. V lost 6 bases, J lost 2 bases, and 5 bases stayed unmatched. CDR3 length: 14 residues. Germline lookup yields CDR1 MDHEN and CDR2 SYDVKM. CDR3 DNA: TGTGCCAGCAGCCCGGGACAGGACAACACTGAAGCTTTCTTT. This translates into CASSPGQDNTEAFF.

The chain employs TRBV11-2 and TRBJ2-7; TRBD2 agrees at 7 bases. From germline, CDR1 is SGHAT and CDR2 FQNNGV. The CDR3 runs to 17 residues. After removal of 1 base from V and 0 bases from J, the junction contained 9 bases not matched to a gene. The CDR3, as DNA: TGTGCCAGCAGCTTAGGCATTAGCGGGCTAAGCTCCTACGAGCAGTACTTC. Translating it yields CASSLGISGLSSYEQYF.

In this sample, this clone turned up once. CDR3 amino acids: CASSYTAGVETQYF. The CDR3 DNA reads as TGTGCCAGCAGTTACACGGCAGGGGTCGAGACCCAGTACTTC. The chain has TRBV6-5 and TRBJ2-5; the D gene is possibly TRBD1 (6 bases). The CDR3 contains 14 residues. The V and J ends lost 2 bases and 5 bases respectively, with 12 bases between them. CDR1 MNHEY and CDR2 SVGAGI come from the germline V gene.

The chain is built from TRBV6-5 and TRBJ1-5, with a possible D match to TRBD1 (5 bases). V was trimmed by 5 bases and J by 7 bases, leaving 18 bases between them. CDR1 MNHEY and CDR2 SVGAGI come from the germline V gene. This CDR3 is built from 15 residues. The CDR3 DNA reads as TGTGCCAGCAGTCCCTTCACTGCCAGGGAACAGCCCCAGCATTTT. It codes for CASSPFTAREQPQHF.

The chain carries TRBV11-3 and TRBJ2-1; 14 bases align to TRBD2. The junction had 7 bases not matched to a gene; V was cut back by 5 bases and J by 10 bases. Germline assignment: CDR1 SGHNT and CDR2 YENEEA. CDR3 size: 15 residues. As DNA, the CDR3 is TGTGCCAGCAGCCCTGGACTAGCGGGAGGTTACGAGCAGTTCTTC. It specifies CASSPGLAGGYEQFF.

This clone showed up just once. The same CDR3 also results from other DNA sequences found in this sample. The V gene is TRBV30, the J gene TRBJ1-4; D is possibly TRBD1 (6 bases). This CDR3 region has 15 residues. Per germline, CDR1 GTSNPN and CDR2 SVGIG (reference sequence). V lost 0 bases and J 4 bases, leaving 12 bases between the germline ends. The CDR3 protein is CAWSVRGAVNEKLFF. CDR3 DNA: TGTGCCTGGAGTGTAAGGGGGGCTGTTAATGAAAAACTGTTTTTT.

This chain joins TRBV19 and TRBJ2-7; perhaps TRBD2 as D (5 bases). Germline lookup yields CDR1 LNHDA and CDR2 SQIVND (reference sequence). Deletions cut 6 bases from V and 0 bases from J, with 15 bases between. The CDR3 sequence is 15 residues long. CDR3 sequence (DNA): TGTGCCAGTAGACTAAGCGGAGCAAGCTCCTACGAGCAGTACTTC. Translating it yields CASRLSGASSYEQYF.

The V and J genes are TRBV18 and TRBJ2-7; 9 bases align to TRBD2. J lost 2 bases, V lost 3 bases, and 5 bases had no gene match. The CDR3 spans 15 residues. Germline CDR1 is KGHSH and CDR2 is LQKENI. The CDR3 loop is CASSPLAGNTYEQYF. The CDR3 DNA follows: TGTGCCAGCTCACCCCTAGCGGGGAATACCTACGAGCAGTACTTC.

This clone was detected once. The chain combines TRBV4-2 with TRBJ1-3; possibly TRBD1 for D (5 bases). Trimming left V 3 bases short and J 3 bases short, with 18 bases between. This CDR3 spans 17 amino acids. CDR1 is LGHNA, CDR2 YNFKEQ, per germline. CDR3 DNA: TGTGCCAGCAGCCAGGGTACCGGGACTTTCCTTGGAAACACCATATATTTT. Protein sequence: CASSQGTGTFLGNTIYF.

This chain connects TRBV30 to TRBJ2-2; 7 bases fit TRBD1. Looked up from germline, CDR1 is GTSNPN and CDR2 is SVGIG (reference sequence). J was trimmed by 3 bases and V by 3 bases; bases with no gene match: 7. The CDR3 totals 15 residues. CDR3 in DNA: TGTGCCTGGAGGGCCCTTACAGGGGACACCGGGGAGCTGTTTTTT. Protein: CAWRALTGDTGELFF. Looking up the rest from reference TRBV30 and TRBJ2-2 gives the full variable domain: SQTIHQWPATLVQPVGSPLSLECTVEGTSNPNLYWYRQAAGRGLQLLFYSVGIGQISSEVPQNLSASRPQDRQFILSSKKLLLSDSGFYLCAWRALTGDTGELFFGEGSRLTVL.